These 5 T cell receptor beta chains share one sample of origin, sequenced in a study of identical twins. TCRdb called the 5' RACE reads again in MiXCR, with one record for every CDR3 protein. There are approximately 600,000 distinct CDR3 sequences in the sample; more than 9% occur only once, and around 3% lies in the top ten. These same records also appear under a second study, on yellow fever vaccine responses in identical twins.

The source material was PBMCs. The receptors here all came from a woman between 18 and 30 years old in good health.

This clonotype was recorded at least ten times. In DNA form, the CDR3 reads TGCAGTGCTTACGAGCGGGAGGGCCCGAACACCGGGGAGCTGTTTTTT. Protein: CSAYEREGPNTGELFF. The V and J genes are TRBV20-1 and TRBJ2-2; 10 bases line up with TRBD2. Germline CDR1 and CDR2: DFQATT and SNEGSKA (reference sequence). Unmatched junction bases numbered 6, after V lost 5 bases and J lost 0 bases. CDR3 length: 16 residues.

This clonotype was found many times. This chain links TRBV15 with TRBJ2-4; D gene unclear. The CDR3 sequence is 13 residues long. Germline values: CDR1 LNHNV, CDR2 YYDKDF (reference sequence). V was pared by 0 bases and J by 9 bases, with 9 bases between. The CDR3 loop is CATSRDAAFIQYF. CDR3 sequence (DNA): TGTGCCACCAGCAGAGATGCGGCTTTCATTCAGTACTTC.

Note on this clonotype: Germline and junction disagree at one end, which may indicate a read error. This chain links TRBV2 with TRBJ2-3; either TRBD1 or TRBD2 may supply D (5 bases each). CDR1 and CDR2 from the germline V gene are SNHLY and FYNNEI. The CDR3 is 14 amino acids. The chain's CDR3 is CASREGRGSDTQYF. The CDR3 DNA sequence: TGTGCCAGCAGGGAAGGACGGGGCTCAGATACGCAGTATTTT.

This rearrangement joins TRBV5-1 to TRBJ2-3; no clear D. The CDR3 spans 16 residues. Trimming removed 4 bases from V and 7 bases from J, with 22 bases in between. Germline V lookup: CDR1 SGHRS, CDR2 YFSETQ. As DNA, the CDR3 is TGCGCCAGCAGCCCGACCGACTCCTTGCCTCATTATACGCAGTATTTT. This encodes CASSPTDSLPHYTQYF.

This clonotype has at least ten counts. This chain links TRBV28 with TRBJ2-7, with D uncertain. Trimming took off 1 base at V and 0 bases at J, with 10 bases between the two ends. This CDR3 spans 15 amino acids. CDR1 and CDR2 from the germline V gene are MDHEN and SYDVKM. This chain's CDR3 is CASSLLLGSSYEQYF. CDR3 sequence (DNA): TGTGCCAGCAGTTTATTGCTGGGCAGCTCCTACGAGCAGTACTTC.